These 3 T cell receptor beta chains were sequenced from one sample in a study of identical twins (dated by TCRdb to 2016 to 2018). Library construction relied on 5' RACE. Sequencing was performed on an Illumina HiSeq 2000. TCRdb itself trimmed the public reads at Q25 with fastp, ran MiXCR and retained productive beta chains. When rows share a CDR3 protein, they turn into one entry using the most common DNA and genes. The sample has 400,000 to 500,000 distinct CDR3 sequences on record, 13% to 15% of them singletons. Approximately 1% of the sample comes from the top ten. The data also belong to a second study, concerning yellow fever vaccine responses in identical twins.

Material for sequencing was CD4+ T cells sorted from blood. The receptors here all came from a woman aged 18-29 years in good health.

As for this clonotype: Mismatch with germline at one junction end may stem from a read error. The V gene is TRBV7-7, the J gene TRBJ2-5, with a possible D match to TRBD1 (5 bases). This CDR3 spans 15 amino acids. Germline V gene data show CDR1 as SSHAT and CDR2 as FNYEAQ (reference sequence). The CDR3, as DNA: TGTGCTAGCAGTGTCGACAGTAATTCCGAAGAGACCCAGTACTTC. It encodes CASSVDSNSEETQYF.

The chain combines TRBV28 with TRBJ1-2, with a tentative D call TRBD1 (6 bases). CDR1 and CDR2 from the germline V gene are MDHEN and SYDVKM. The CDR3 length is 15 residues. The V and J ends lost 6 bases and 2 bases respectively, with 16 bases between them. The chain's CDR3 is CASSTPLGGNYGYTF. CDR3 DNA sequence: TGTGCCAGCAGCACCCCTCTCGGGGGCAACTATGGCTACACCTTC.

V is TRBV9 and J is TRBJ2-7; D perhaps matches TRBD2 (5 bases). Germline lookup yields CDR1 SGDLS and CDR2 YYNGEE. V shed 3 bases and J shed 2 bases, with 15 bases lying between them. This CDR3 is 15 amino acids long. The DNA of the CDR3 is TGTGCCAGCAGCGCGAGCGGCCGGTTTCCCTACGAGCAGTACTTC. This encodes CASSASGRFPYEQYF.